Presented here are 3 T cell receptor beta chains from one specimen sequenced in a study of T cell repertoires in cytomegalovirus infection. TCRdb re-called the reads with MiXCR, one entry per CDR3 protein. This sample yields around 270,000 distinct CDR3 sequences, of which around 9% are seen a single time; around 15% belongs to the top ten. Material for sequencing was PBMCs. The receptors originated from a human donor in good health (CMV status not recorded). Some clones in this sample may be carry-over from other donors' samples.

This clonotype was observed a handful of times. The chain joins TRBV6-2 or TRBV6-3 to TRBJ1-1; 7 bases agree with TRBD1. The germline gives CDR1 MNHEY, CDR2 SVGEGT. The V and J ends lost 7 bases and 0 bases, in that order; junction bases with no gene match: 17. The CDR3 sequence is 18 residues long. The CDR3 sequence: CASKVQDQTGRMNTEAFF. CDR3 sequence (DNA): TGTGCCAGCAAGGTACAAGATCAGACAGGGAGGATGAACACTGAAGCTTTCTTT.

This clonotype was recorded a few times. The chain combines TRBV7-9 with TRBJ2-1, with 11 bases that match TRBD2. CDR3 size: 16 residues. Trimming cost V 1 base and J 6 bases; bases outside gene matches: 5. Germline loops: CDR1 SEHNR, CDR2 FQNEAQ (reference sequence). The CDR3 region is CASSLGVTSGINEQFF. The CDR3 DNA reads TGTGCCAGCAGCTTAGGGGTGACTAGCGGGATCAATGAGCAGTTCTTC.

Ten or more counts support this clonotype. This sequence joins TRBV7-2 and TRBJ2-1; 8 bases are a match to TRBD2. J was trimmed by 8 bases and V by 2 bases; bases with no gene match: 5. The CDR3 loop spans 14 amino acids. CDR1 is SGHTA, CDR2 FQGNSA, per germline. The CDR3, as DNA: TGTGCCAGCAGCTTATCGGGAGGGCCGGATGAGCAGTTCTTC. This encodes CASSLSGGPDEQFF.